These 12 T cell receptor beta chains share one sample of origin, sequenced in a study of blood T cell repertoires in COVID-19. Sequenced by immunoSEQ multiplex PCR; TCRdb stores in-frame clones only, minus some. The data show around 180,000 clones, about 85% seen once. Sequences were obtained from peripheral blood. These receptors were collected from a woman of 80 years or more with acute or convalescent COVID-19.

The chain is built from TRBV11-2 and TRBJ2-3, with a weak D call TRBD1 (6 bases). This CDR3 has 15 amino acids. The germline V and J ends were trimmed by 4 bases and 8 bases, with 19 bases remaining between them. Germline CDR1 is SGHAT and CDR2 is FQNNGV. The CDR3 is CASSYQYPQGPTQYF. The CDR3 region has the DNA TGTGCCAGCAGCTACCAATATCCGCAGGGGCCTACGCAGTATTTT.

The CDR3: CAISFSGSSYNEQFF. The CDR3 region has the DNA TGTGCCATCAGCTTTAGCGGTAGCTCCTACAATGAGCAGTTCTTC. V is TRBV10-3 and J is TRBJ2-1; possible D gene TRBD2, 6 bases. CDR1 is ENHRY and CDR2 is SYGVKD in the germline V gene. With 6 bases removed from V and 0 bases from J, the gap between germline ends came to 12 bases. The CDR3 consists of 15 residues.

In its sample, this clone was seen once. V usage is TRBV19 and J usage is TRBJ1-5; TRBD1 aligns across 8 bases. V dropped 0 bases and J dropped 7; count of bases not matched to a gene: 14. This CDR3 is built from 18 residues. Germline V gives CDR1 LNHDA, CDR2 SQIVND (reference sequence). The CDR3 nucleotides are TGTGCCAGTAGTATAGATCTATTGGACAGGGCGGGTCGCCAGCCCCAGCATTTT. It yields the protein CASSIDLLDRAGRQPQHF.

J is TRBJ2-7 and V is TRBV7-2; 7 positions agree with TRBD2. This CDR3 has 13 residues. Per germline, CDR1 SGHTA and CDR2 FQGNSA. After removal of 5 bases from V and 6 bases from J, the junction contained 7 bases not matched to a gene. This CDR3 reads CASSPAGGGEQYF. CDR3 bases: TGTGCCAGCAGCCCCGCTGGCGGGGGCGAGCAGTACTTC. Full variable domain (rest looked up from reference TRBV7-2 and TRBJ2-7): GAGVSQSPSNKVTEKGKDVELRCDPISGHTALYWYRQSLGQGLEFLIYFQGNSAPDKSGLPSDRFSAERTGGSVSTLTIQRTQQEDSAVYLCASSPAGGGEQYFGPGTRLTVT.

This chain connects TRBV2 to TRBJ1-4; 8 bases match TRBD1. Per germline, CDR1 SNHLY and CDR2 FYNNEI. Trimming took 1 base from V and 5 from J; bases not matched to a gene: 3. This CDR3 comprises 15 residues. The CDR3 is CASSEDRTGNEKLFF. CDR3 nucleotide sequence: TGTGCCAGCAGTGAAGACCGGACAGGGAATGAAAAACTGTTTTTT.

The chain has TRBV5-1 and TRBJ1-2; 7 bases match TRBD1. This CDR3 region has 15 residues. The ends lost 4 bases at V and 3 bases at J; junction bases unmatched: 9. Per germline, CDR1 SGHRS and CDR2 YFSETQ. The CDR3 nucleotides are TGCGCCAGCAGCATCTACAGGGGCGCGGACTATGGCTACACCTTC. It specifies CASSIYRGADYGYTF. Based on the CDR3 plus reference TRBV5-1 and TRBJ1-2, the full variable domain is KAGVTQTPRYLIKTRGQQVTLSCSPISGHRSVSWYQQTPGQGLQFLFEYFSETQRNKGNFPGRFSGRQFSNSRSEMNVSTLELGDSALYLCASSIYRGADYGYTFGSGTRLTVV.

In its sample, this clone was seen a few times. The rearrangement joins TRBV7-2 to TRBJ1-2; tentatively, D is TRBD1 (6 bases). Germline lookup yields CDR1 SGHTA and CDR2 FQGNSA. The V and J ends lost 1 base and 11 bases respectively, with 20 bases between them. CDR3 length equals 15 residues. The CDR3 bases are TGTGCCAGCAGCTTAGGCCCGGACAGTGCGTTAAGTTACACCTTC. Amino acid sequence: CASSLGPDSALSYTF. Based on the CDR3 plus reference TRBV7-2 and TRBJ1-2, the full variable domain is GAGVSQSPSNKVTEKGKDVELRCDPISGHTALYWYRQSLGQGLEFLIYFQGNSAPDKSGLPSDRFSAERTGGSVSTLTIQRTQQEDSAVYLCASSLGPDSALSYTFGSGTRLTVV.

The V call is TRBV7-2, the J call TRBJ1-1, with 8 bases matching TRBD1. The germline V gene encodes CDR1 SGHTA and CDR2 FQGNSA. V dropped 6 bases and J dropped 7; count of bases not matched to a gene: 10. There are 14 residues in the CDR3. The CDR3 reads CASSSAGTGHEAFF. The CDR3 region has the DNA TGTGCCAGCAGTTCGGCCGGGACAGGACATGAAGCTTTCTTT.

The CDR3, as DNA: TGTGCCAGCAGCGGACCCGGGACACCTAACACTGAAGCTTTCTTT. Protein product: CASSGPGTPNTEAFF. The chain is built from TRBV12-1 and TRBJ1-1; the tabulated D call, TRBD1, remains unverified against the DNA. TRBV12-1 is shown as a pseudogene. The CDR3 runs to 15 residues.

Details on this clone: A junction end diverges from the germline sequence, so it may reflect a read error. V usage is TRBV7-8 and J usage is TRBJ2-5, with 9 bases matching TRBD2. This CDR3 comprises 15 residues. Germline V gene sequence: CDR1 SGHVS, CDR2 FQNEAQ. This CDR3 reads CASSLAGRSQETQYF. The CDR3 DNA sequence: TGTGCCAGCAGCCTAGCGGGGCGGTCCCAAGAGACCCAGTACTTC.

The chain carries TRBV25-1 and TRBJ1-2, with 8 bases lining up with TRBD1. Germline-derived CDR1 and CDR2 are MGHDK and SYGVNS. Losses at the gene ends were 0 bases for V and 8 bases for J; bases not matched to a gene: 2. This CDR3 is built from 13 residues. As DNA, the CDR3 is TGTGCCAGCAGTGAATATAGACAGGGGGGCTACACCTTC. Its translation is CASSEYRQGGYTF.

V is TRBV5-1 and J is TRBJ2-3; D remains unclear. Germline V gene sequence: CDR1 SGHRS, CDR2 YFSETQ. Trimming removed 0 bases at V and 1 base at J, with 6 bases between. The CDR3 is 14 residues long. CDR3 nucleotides: TGCGCCAGCAGCTTGGCGTCAGGCACAGATACGCAGTATTTT. Translation gives CASSLASGTDTQYF.